This T cell receptor beta chain derives from a study of metastatic and nonmetastatic thyroid tumors. Study details: Comparative analysis of repertoires was undertaken across blood and tumor or nodule tissue obtained from malignant and benign thyroid patients.

Before thyroid surgery, none of the patients had received any treatment. Findings and caveats of the study: Compared with benign nodules, malignant thyroid tumors were reported to have significantly higher TCR beta diversity in both blood and tumor.

A remark on this clone: Its antigen is unidentified.

The CDR3 totals 14 residues. V shed 2 bases and J shed 6 bases, with 14 bases lying between them. Germline V gene sequence: CDR1 MNHEY, CDR2 SMNVEV (reference sequence). In the study's own analysis: Variation in CDR3 across clinicopathological groups served as the basis for constructing a distant-metastasis classifier in papillary thyroid cancer. TCRdb re-analyzed the PCR reads through MiXCR. The V and J calls were not made by the authors but by TCRdb's processing. The sample consists of roughly 22,000 clones, 36% of them appearing once. The clonotype was recovered from a male donor with papillary thyroid cancer or a benign thyroid nodule (not recorded which). Some clones in this sample may be carry-over from other donors' samples. The gene calls are TRBV27 and TRBJ2-7; D might be TRBD1 or TRBD2, each matching 5 bases. The sequencing sample was made of blood. The CDR3 spells CASSLIEGLGEQYF. The CDR3 nucleotides are TGTGCCAGCAGTTTAATCGAGGGGTTAGGCGAGCAGTACTTC.